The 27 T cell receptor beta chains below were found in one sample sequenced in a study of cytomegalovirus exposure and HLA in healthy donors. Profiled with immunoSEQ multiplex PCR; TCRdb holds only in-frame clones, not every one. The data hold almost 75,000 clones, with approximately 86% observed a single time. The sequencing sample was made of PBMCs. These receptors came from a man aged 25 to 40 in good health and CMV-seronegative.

CDR3 nucleotides: TGTGCCAGTAGTACACAGGTAGCCCAAGAGACCCAGTACTTC. Amino acids: CASSTQVAQETQYF. The V gene is TRBV19, the J gene TRBJ2-5; D is perhaps TRBD1 (5 bases). CDR3 length: 14 amino acids. V was trimmed by 4 bases and J by 1 base, leaving 10 bases between them. CDR1 is LNHDA and CDR2 is SQIVND in the germline V gene (reference sequence).

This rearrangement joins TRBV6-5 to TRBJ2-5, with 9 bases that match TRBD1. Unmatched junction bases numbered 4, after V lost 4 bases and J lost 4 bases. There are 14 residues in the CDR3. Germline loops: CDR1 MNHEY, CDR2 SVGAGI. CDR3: CASSWDRDGETQYF. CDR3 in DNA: TGTGCCAGCAGTTGGGACAGGGATGGAGAGACCCAGTACTTC.

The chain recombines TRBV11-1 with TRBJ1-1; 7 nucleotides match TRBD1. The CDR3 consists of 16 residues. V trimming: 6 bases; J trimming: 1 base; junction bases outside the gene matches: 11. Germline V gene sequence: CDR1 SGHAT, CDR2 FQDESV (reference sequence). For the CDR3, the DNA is TGTGCCAGCAGTGATATAATGGGACAGAGGAACACTGAAGCTTTCTTT. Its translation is CASSDIMGQRNTEAFF.

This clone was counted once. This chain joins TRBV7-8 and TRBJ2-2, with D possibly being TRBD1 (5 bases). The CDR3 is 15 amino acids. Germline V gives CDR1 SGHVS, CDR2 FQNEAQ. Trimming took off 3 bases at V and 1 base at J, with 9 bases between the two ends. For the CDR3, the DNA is TGTGCCAGCAGCTTCTATACAGGGAACACCGGGGAGCTGTTTTTT. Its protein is CASSFYTGNTGELFF.

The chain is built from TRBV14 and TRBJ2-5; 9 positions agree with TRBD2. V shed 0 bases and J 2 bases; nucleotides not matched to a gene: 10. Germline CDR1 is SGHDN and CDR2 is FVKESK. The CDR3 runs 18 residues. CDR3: CASSQDSLAGSGQETQYF. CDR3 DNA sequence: TGTGCCAGCAGCCAAGATAGCCTAGCGGGATCTGGGCAAGAGACCCAGTACTTC.

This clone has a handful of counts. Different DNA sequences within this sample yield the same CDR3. The CDR3 sequence: CASSENQGSQPQHF. In nucleotides, the CDR3 is TGTGCCAGCAGTGAGAATCAGGGAAGTCAGCCCCAGCATTTT. V usage is TRBV2 and J usage is TRBJ1-5; D is possibly TRBD1 (5 bases). CDR3 length equals 14 residues. Germline lookup yields CDR1 SNHLY and CDR2 FYNNEI. V lost 3 bases, J lost 6 bases, and 12 bases lay in between.

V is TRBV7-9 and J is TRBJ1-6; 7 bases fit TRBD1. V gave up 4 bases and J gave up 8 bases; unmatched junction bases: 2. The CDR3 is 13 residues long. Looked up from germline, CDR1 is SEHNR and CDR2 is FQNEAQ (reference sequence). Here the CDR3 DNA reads TGTGCCAGCAGCTCCCAGGGGGATTCACCCCTCCACTTT. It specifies CASSSQGDSPLHF.

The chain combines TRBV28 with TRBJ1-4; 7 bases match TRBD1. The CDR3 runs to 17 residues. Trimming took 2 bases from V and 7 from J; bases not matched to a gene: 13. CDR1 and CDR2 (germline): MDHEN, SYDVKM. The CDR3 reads CASSLASNRGVLEKLFF. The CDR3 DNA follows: TGTGCCAGCAGTTTAGCCTCAAACAGGGGAGTACTTGAAAAACTGTTTTTT.

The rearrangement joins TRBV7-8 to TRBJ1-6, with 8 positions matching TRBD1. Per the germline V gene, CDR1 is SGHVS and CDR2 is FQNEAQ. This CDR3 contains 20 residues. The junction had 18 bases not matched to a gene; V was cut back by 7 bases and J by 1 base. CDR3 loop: CASNLDGTGRPESYNSPLHF. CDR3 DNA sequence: TGTGCCAGCAACCTGGACGGGACAGGCCGCCCCGAATCCTATAATTCACCCCTCCACTTT.

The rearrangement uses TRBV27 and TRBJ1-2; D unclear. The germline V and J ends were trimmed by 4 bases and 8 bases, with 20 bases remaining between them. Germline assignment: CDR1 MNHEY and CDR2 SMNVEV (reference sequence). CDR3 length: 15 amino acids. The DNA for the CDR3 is TGTGCCAGCAGTTCCCATCCCCCGGGCCGAGGGGGCTACACCTTC. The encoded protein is CASSSHPPGRGGYTF.

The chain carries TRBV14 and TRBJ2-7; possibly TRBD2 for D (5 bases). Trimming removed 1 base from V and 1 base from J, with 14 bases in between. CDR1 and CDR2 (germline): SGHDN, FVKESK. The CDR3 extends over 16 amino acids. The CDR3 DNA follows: TGTGCCAGCAGCCAAGGGAAAGGCGGGCGGTCCTACGAGCAGTACTTC. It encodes CASSQGKGGRSYEQYF.

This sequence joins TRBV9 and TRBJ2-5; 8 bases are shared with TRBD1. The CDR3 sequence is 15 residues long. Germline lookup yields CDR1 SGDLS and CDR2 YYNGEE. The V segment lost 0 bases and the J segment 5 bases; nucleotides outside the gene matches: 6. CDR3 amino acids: CASSVGTGFFETQYF. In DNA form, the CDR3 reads TGTGCCAGCAGCGTAGGGACAGGGTTTTTTGAGACCCAGTACTTC.

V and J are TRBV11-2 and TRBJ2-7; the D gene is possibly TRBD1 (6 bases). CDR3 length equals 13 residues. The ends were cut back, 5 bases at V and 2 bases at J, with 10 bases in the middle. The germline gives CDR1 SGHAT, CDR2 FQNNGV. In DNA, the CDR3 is TGTGCCAGCAGCGAGACAGGCCCCTACGAGCAGTACTTC. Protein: CASSETGPYEQYF.

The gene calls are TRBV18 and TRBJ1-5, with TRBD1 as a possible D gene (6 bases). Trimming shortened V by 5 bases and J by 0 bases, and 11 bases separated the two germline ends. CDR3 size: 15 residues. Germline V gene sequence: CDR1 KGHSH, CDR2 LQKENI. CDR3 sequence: CASSVNRASNQPQHF. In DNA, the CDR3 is TGTGCCAGCTCAGTGAACAGGGCTAGCAATCAGCCCCAGCATTTT. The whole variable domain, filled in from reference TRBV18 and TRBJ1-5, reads NAGVMQNPRHLVRRRGQEARLRCSPMKGHSHVYWYRQLPEEGLKFMVYLQKENIIDESGMPKERFSAEFPKEGPSILRIQQVVRGDSAAYFCASSVNRASNQPQHFGDGTRLSIL.

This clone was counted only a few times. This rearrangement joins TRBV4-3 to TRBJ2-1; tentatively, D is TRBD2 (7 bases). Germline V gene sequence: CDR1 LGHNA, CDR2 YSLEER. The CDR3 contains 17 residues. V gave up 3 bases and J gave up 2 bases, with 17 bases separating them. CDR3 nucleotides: TGCGCCAGCAGCCATCCCCAAGGGGGGGGAACCTACAATGAGCAGTTCTTC. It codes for CASSHPQGGGTYNEQFF.

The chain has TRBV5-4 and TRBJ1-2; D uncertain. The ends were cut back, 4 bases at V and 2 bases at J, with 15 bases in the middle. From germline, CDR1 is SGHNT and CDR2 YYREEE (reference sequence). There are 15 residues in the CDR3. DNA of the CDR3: TGTGCCAGCAGCCGAATAGAATCGCCAAACTATGGCTACACCTTC. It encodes CASSRIESPNYGYTF.

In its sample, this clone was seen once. This CDR3 is CASSPQEYSNQPQHF. CDR3 DNA sequence: TGTGCCAGCAGCCCACAAGAATATAGCAATCAGCCCCAGCATTTT. The V and J genes are TRBV13 and TRBJ1-5, with unresolved D. The CDR3 extends over 15 amino acids. The V end was cut by 5 bases, the J end by 0 bases, with 11 bases between. CDR1 and CDR2 from the germline V gene are PRHDT and FYEKMQ (reference sequence).

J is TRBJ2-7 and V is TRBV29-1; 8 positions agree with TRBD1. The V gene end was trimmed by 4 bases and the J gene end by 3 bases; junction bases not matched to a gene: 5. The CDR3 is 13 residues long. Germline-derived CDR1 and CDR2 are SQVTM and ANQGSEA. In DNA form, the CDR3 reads TGCAGCGTTGGGAGGGGACAGGTCTACGAGCAGTACTTC. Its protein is CSVGRGQVYEQYF.

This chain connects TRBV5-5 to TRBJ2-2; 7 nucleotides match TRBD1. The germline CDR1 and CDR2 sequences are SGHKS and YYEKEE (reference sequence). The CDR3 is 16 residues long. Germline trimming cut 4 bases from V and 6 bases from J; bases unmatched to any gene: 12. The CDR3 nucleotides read TGTGCCAGCAGCCCCACAGGGGCGACGAGGGCCGGGGAGCTGTTTTTT. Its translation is CASSPTGATRAGELFF.

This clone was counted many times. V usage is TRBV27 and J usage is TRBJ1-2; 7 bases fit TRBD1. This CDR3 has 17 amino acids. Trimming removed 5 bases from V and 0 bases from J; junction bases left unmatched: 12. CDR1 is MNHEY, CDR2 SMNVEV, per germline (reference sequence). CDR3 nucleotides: TGTGCCAGCAGTCCCCGCGATGGACAGGCTCCTAACTATGGCTACACCTTC. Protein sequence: CASSPRDGQAPNYGYTF.

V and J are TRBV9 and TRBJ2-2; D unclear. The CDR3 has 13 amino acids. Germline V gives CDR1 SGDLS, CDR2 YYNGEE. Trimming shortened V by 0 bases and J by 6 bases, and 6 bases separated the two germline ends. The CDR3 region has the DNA TGTGCCAGCAGCGTAGCAGGCCCCGGGGAGCTGTTTTTT. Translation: CASSVAGPGELFF. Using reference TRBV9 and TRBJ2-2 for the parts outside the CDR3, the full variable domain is DSGVTQTPKHLITATGQRVTLRCSPRSGDLSVYWYQQSLDQGLQFLIQYYNGEERAKGNILERFSAQQFPDLHSELNLSSLELGDSALYFCASSVAGPGELFFGEGSRLTVL.

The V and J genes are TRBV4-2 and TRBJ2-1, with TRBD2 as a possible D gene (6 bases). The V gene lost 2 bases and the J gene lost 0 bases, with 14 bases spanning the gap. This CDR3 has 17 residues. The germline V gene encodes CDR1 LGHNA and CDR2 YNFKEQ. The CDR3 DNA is TGTGCCAGCAGCCAACTCCTCCGGGGGAGCTCCTACAATGAGCAGTTCTTC. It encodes CASSQLLRGSSYNEQFF.

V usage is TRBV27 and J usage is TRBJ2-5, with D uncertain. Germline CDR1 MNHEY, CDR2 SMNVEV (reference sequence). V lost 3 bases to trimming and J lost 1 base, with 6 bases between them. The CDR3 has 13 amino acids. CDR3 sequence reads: CASSLLFQETQYF. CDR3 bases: TGTGCCAGCAGTTTGCTATTCCAAGAGACCCAGTACTTC.

The chain's CDR3 is CASSAFNQDEQFF. The CDR3 nucleotides read TGTGCCAGCAGCGCCTTCAACCAGGATGAGCAGTTCTTC. The gene calls are TRBV9 and TRBJ2-1; no firm D call. The germline V gene has CDR1 SGDLS and CDR2 YYNGEE. CDR3 length equals 13 residues. V lost 3 bases to trimming and J lost 8 bases, with 12 bases between them. Together with reference TRBV9 and TRBJ2-1, the CDR3 gives the full variable domain: DSGVTQTPKHLITATGQRVTLRCSPRSGDLSVYWYQQSLDQGLQFLIQYYNGEERAKGNILERFSAQQFPDLHSELNLSSLELGDSALYFCASSAFNQDEQFFGPGTRLTVL.

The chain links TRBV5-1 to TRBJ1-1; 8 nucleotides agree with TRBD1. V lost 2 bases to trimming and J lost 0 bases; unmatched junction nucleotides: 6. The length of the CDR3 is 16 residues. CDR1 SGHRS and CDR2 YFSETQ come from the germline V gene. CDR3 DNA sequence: TGCGCCAGCAGCTTCGGCACAGGGGGTATGAACACTGAAGCTTTCTTT. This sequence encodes CASSFGTGGMNTEAFF.

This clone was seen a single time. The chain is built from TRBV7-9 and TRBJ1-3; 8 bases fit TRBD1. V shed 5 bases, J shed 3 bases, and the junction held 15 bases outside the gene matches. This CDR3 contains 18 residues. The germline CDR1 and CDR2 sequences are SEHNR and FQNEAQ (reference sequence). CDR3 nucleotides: TGTGCCAGCAGCCCAAAACCCTGGACAGGGAAAAGTGGAAACACCATATATTTT. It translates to CASSPKPWTGKSGNTIYF. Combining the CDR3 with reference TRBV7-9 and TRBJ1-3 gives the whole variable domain DTGVSQNPRHKITKRGQNVTFRCDPISEHNRLYWYRQTLGQGPEFLTYFQNEAQLEKSRLLSDRFSAERPKGSFSTLEIQRTEQGDSAMYLCASSPKPWTGKSGNTIYFGEGSWLTVV.

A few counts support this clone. This CDR3 is CATSPRASYFNEKLFF. The CDR3 DNA follows: TGTGCCACCAGCCCCAGGGCCTCCTACTTTAATGAAAAACTGTTTTTT. The V and J genes are TRBV15 and TRBJ1-4; TRBD1 might be the D (5 bases). Trimming cost V 5 bases and J 4 bases, with 17 bases left between them. Germline CDR1 is LNHNV and CDR2 is YYDKDF (reference sequence). The CDR3 is made up of 16 amino acids.